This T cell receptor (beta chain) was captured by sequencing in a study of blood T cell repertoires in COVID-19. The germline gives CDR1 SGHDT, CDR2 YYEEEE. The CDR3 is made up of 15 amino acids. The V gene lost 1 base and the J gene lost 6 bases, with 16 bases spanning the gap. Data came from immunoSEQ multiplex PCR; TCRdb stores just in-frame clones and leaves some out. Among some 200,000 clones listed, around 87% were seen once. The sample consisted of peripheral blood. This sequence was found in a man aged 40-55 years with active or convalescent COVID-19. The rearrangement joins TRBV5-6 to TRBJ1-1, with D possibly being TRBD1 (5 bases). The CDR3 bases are TGTGCCAGCAGCTTGTGGGGACTTCTTGGGGCTGAAGCTTTCTTT. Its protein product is CASSLWGLLGAEAFF.